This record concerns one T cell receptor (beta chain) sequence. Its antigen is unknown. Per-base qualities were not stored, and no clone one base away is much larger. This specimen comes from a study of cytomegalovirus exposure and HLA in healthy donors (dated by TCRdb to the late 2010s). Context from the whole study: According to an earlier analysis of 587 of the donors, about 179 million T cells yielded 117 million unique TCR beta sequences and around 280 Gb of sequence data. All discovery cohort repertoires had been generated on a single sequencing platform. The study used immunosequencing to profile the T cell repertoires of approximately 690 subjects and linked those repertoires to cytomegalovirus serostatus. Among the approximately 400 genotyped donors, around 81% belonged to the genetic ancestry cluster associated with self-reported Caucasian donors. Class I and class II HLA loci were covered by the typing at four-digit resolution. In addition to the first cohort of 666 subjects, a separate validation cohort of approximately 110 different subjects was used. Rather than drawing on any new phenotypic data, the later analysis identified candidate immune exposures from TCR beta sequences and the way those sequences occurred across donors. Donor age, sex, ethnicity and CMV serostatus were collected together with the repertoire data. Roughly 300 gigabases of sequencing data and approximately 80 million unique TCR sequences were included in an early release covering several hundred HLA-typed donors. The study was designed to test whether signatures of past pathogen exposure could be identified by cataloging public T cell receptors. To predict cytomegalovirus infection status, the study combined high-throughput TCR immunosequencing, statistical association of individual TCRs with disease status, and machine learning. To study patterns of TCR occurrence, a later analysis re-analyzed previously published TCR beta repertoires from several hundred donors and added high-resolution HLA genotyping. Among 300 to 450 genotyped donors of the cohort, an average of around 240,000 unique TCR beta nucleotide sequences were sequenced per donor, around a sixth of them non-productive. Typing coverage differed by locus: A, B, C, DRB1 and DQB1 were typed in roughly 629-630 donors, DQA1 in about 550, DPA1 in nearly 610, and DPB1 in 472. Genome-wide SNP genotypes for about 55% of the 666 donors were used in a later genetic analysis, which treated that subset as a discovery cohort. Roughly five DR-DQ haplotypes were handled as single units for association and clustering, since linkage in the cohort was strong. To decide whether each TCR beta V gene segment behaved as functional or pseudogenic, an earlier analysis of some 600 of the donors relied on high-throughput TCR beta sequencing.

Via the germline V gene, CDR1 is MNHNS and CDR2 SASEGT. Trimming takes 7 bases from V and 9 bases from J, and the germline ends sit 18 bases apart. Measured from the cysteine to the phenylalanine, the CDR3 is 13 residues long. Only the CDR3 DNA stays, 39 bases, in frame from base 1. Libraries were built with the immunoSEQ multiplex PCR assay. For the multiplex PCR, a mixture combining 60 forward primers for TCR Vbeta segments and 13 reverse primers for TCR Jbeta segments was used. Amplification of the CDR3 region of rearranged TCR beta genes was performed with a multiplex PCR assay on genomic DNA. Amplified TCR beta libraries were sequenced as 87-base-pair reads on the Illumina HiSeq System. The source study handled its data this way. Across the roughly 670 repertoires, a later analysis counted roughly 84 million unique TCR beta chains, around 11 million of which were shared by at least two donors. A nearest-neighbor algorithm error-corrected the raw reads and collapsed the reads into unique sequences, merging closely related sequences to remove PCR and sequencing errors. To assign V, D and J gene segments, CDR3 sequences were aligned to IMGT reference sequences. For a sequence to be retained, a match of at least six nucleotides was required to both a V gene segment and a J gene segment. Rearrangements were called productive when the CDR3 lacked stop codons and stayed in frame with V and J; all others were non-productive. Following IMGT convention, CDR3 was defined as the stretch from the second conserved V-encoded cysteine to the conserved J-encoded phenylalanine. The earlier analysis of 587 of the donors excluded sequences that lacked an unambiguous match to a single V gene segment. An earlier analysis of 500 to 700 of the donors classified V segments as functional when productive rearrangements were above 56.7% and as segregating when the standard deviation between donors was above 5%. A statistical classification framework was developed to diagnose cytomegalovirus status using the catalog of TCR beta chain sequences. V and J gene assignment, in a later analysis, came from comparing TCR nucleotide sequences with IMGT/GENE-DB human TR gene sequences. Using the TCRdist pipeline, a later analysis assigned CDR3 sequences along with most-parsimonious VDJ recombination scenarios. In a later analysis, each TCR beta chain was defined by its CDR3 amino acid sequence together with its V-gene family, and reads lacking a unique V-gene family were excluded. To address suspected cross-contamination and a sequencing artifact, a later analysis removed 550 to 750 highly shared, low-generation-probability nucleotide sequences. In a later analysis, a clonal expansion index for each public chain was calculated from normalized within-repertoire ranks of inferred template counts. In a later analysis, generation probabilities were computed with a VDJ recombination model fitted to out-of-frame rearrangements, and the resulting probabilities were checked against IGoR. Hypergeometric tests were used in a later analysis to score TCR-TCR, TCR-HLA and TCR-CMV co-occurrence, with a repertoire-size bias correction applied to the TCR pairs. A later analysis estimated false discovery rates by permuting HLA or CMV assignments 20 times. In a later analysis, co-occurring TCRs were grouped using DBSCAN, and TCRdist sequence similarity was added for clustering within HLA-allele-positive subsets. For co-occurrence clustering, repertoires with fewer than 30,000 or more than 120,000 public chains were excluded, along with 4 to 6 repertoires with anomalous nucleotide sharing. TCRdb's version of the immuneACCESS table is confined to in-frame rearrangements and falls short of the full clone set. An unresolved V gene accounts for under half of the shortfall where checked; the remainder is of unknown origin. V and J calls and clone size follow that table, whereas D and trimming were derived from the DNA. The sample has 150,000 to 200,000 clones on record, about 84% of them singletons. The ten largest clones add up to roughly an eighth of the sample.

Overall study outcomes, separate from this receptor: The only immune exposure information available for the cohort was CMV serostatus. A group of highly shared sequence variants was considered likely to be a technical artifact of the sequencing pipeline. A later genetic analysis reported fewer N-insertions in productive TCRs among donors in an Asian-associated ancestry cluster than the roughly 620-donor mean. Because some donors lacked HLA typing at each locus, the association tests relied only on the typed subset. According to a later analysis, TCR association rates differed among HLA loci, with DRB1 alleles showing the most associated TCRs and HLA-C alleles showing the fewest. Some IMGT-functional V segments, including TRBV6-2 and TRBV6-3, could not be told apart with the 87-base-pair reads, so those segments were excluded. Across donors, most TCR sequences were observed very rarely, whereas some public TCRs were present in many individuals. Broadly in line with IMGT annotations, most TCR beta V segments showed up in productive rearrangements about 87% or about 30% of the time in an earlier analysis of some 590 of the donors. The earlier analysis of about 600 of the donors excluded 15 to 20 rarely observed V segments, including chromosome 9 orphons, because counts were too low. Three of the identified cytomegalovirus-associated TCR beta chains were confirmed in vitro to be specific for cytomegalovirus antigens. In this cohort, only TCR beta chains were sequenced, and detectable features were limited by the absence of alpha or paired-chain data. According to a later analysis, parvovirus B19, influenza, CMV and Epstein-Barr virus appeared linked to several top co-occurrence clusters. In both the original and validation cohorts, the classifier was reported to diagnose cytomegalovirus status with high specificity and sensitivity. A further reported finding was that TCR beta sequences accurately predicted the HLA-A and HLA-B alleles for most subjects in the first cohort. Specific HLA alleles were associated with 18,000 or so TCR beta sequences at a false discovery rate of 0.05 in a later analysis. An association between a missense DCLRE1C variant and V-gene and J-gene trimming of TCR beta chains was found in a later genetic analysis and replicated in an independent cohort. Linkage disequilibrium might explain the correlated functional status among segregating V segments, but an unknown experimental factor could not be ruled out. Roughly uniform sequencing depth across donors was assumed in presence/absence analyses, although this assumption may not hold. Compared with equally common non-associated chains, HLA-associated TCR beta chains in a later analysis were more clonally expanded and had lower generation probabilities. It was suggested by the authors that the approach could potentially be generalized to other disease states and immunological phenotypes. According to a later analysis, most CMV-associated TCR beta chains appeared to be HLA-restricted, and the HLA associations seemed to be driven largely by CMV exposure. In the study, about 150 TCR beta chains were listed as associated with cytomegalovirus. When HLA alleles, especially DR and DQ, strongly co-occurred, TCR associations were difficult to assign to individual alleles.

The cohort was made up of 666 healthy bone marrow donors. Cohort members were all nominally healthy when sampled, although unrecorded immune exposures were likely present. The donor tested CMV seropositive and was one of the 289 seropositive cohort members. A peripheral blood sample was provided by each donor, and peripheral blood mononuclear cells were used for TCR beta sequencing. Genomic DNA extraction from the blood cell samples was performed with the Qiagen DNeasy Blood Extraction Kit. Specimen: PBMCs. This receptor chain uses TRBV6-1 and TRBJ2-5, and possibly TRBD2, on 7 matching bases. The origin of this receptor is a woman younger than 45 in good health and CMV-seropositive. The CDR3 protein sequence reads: CASTPLEGGAQYF. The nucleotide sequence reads TGTGCCAGCACCCCACTGGAGGGGGGGGCCCAGTACTTC.